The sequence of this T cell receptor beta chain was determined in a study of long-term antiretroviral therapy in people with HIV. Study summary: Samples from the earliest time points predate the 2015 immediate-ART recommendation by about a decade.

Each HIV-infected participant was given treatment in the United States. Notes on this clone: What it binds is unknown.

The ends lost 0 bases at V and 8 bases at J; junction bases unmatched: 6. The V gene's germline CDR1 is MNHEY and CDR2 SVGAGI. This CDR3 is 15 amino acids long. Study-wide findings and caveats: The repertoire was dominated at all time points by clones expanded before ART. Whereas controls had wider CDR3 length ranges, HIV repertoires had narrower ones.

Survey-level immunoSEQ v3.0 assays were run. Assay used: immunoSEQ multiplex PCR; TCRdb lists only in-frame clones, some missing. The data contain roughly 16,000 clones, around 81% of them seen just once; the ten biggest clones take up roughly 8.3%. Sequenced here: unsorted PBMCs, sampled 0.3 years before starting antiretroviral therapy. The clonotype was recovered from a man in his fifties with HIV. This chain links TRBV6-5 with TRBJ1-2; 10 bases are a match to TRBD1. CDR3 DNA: TGTGCCAGCAGTTACTCGACCGGGACAGGGGACGGCTACACCTTC. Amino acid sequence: CASSYSTGTGDGYTF.